This T cell receptor beta chain was identified in a study of blood T cell repertoires in COVID-19 (TCRdb year 2020). General notes on the study: The collaborator samples originated in the United States, Italy and Spain and spanned the acute and convalescent phases of COVID-19. The material from the prospective study consisted of cDNA or gDNA derived from T cells, B-cell-depleted T cells, or PBMCs. Subjects who had been exposed to COVID-19, were actively infected with it, or had recovered from it provided the deeply sampled blood TCRbeta repertoires that made up the dataset. The repertoires were released in a freely available public database intended as a resource for research on the immune response to SARS-CoV-2. The samples were drawn from the first 160 participants of the ongoing ImmuneRACE study and from 950 to 1,500 subjects provided by 6 global collaborators. Sample metadata almost always included a de-identified subject ID, COVID-19 status, age in years and sex. Where HLA class I and class II types were available, the types were taken from metadata supplied by the sample provider, not from assay-based typing. Overall study results and their limits: The amount of clinical and demographic metadata varied by source and participant and was provided uncurated.

Unmatched junction bases come to 8, with V trimmed by 4 bases and J by 1 base. From its cysteine to its phenylalanine, the CDR3 spans 16 amino acids. Only the CDR3 DNA stays, 48 bases, in frame from base 1. CDR1 and CDR2 are drawn from the germline V gene (reference sequence): LGHDT, YNNKEL. Concerning this clone: Its antigen is still unknown. Qualities for individual bases were not recorded, and no much larger clone is one base off.

Collaborating institutions collected whole blood in K2EDTA tubes following their own protocols. For TCRbeta analysis, collaborators shipped samples in one of three forms: frozen whole blood, isolated PBMCs, or DNA extracted from either of those sample types. TCRbeta CDR3 regions were amplified from genomic DNA by means of the immunoSEQ Assay, a bias-controlled multiplex PCR. The authors processed their data as follows. Within the assay, amplification of reference gene primers was used to estimate how many nucleated cells each sample contained. To quantify the absolute abundance of each unique TCRbeta CDR3 rearrangement, sequence reads were collapsed and filtered. Productive Simpson clonality was computed per sample as the square root of Simpson's diversity index over productive rearrangements. What TCRdb holds here is the immuneACCESS table cut down to in-frame rearrangements. Part of the clones is not present; checked against another copy, under half of the missing clones reflect an unresolved V gene, and the others are unexplained. V and J calls and clone size are those listed in that table; D and trimming were worked out from the DNA. Here the sample has some 140,000 clones; 70% to 90% occur a single time. 10% to 15% of the sample rests with the top ten.

The specimen sequenced was peripheral blood. In this chain, TRBV3-1 (or the pseudogene TRBV3-2) is recombined with TRBJ1-2; 8 junctional bases match TRBD1. The source of this sequence is a human donor in a cohort sampled during active COVID-19. The CDR3 region has the sequence CASSPTWDRSNYGYTF. The base sequence is TGTGCCAGCAGCCCGACCTGGGACAGGAGTAACTATGGCTACACCTTC.